This T cell receptor (beta chain) was identified in a study of T-cell memory formation after mild COVID-19 (dated by TCRdb to 2020 to 2023). Study-wide context: TCR sequence clusters from the two donors were largely donor specific. Longitudinal TCRalpha and TCRbeta repertoire sequencing tracked T-cell clones expanding and contracting after mild COVID-19 in a couple of donors. The cohort comprised two young, previously healthy adult volunteers, one female and one male. Summary of the overall study and its limitations: Some responding clones were detected in pre-infection memory, suggesting pre-existing cross-reactive memory T cells joined the SARS-CoV-2 response. Contracting CD4+ clones were located mainly in the CM and EM memory subsets, whereas CD8+ clones were found to be enriched in EMRA. Only two mild cases were covered in the study, and larger cohorts including severe cases with pre-infection samples were considered necessary. Clones that contracted from day 15 to 85 showed balanced CD4/CD8 phenotypes, whereas a second wave of clones that expanded from day 15 to 37 leaned towards CD4+. SARS-CoV-2 specificity of the second-wave clones peaking on day 37 was not confirmed.

About this clonotype itself: What this receptor recognizes is not known. Per-nucleotide qualities are absent, and no much larger clonotype sits a single base away.

The germline V gene sets CDR1 to SGHVS and CDR2 to FNYEAQ. The CDR3 numbers 15 residues from cysteine through phenylalanine. Solely the CDR3 DNA is kept, with 45 bases framed from the first base. The junction shows trimming of 10 bases on V and 4 bases on J, plus 20 bases between the germline ends. PBMCs were isolated by Ficoll-Paque density gradient centrifugation. The instrument given in TCRdb is Illumina NovaSeq 6000. TCRalpha and TCRbeta cDNA libraries were built by 5'RACE with constant-segment primers, adding sample barcodes and unique molecular identifiers. Trizol reagent was used to extract RNA from every sample. Library amplification was performed in two PCR steps, and a second sample barcode and Illumina TruSeq adapters were introduced in the second step. Sequencing of libraries was performed on an Illumina NovaSeq with 2 x 150 bp paired-end reads. The paper's data handling went like this. Demultiplexing of reads and collapsing into UMI-guided consensus sequences were performed with migec v1.2.7. Using mixcr v2.1.11, the UMI consensuses were aligned to TRA and TRB V and J templates and assembled into clonotypes. A clonotype was counted as expanded or contracted only if both edgeR and NoisET called the change significant, with noise models trained on biological replicates. edgeR calls used a false discovery rate-adjusted p below 0.01 and a log2 fold-change threshold of 1. As an exploratory analysis of dynamics, PCA with hierarchical clustering was applied to max-normalized trajectories of the 1000 most abundant clonotypes. Each responding clone was given a CD4 or CD8 phenotype based on the CD4+ and CD8+ repertoires, which had been sequenced separately. TCRdb took the public reads, trimmed them with fastp at Q25, ran MiXCR for clone calling and kept in-frame beta chains. Every distinct CDR3 protein forms one entry, paired with its most common genes and DNA. TCRdb, rather than the study authors, made the V and J calls. The table for this sample lists roughly 550,000 distinct CDR3 sequences; roughly 20% of them were counted only once. Around 13% of the sample lies in the top ten.

Sequencing used PBMCs or a T cell subset sorted from them (not recorded which). Here the chain combines TRBV7-6 and TRBJ2-1; the D call is tentative, TRBD1 or TRBD2, as each matches 6 bases. The TCR comes from an adult woman who had mild COVID-19 (a few samples of this study predate the infection). The sample titles of this study are shuffled in the database, so cell type and time point are left out; the donor was told from shared clones. The bases read TGTGCCACACGATCTCTACGGGGGCCTTACAATGAGCAGTTCTTC. It is translated as CATRSLRGPYNEQFF.